The 5 T cell receptor beta chains below were found in one sample sequenced in a study of glioma-infiltrating T cells after dendritic cell vaccination. As for time point: after dendritic cell vaccination, including at tumor progression/relapse. Repertoires were generated with immunoSEQ multiplex PCR, while TCRdb's copy carries only in-frame clones and drops some. Counted here are 80,000 to 100,000 clones, 75% to 90% occurring once; the ten biggest clones make up 5% to 7%. Sequenced material: blood, taken after dendritic cell vaccination. All receptors derive from a human donor with glioblastoma.

This sequence joins TRBV5-4 and TRBJ2-2; the D gene is possibly TRBD1 (6 bases). The CDR3 totals 16 residues. The V gene's germline CDR1 is SGHNT and CDR2 YYREEE (reference sequence). V lost 1 base to trimming and J lost 4 bases, with 14 bases between them. CDR3 coding DNA: TGTGCCAGCAGCTTGATTAACGTACAGGGCACCGGGGAGCTGTTTTTT. Translating gives CASSLINVQGTGELFF.

The V and J genes are TRBV19 and TRBJ1-5; perhaps TRBD1 as D (6 bases). The CDR3 is 15 residues long. Germline loops: CDR1 LNHDA, CDR2 SQIVND (reference sequence). Trimming removed 7 bases from V and 0 bases from J, with 13 bases in between. Here the CDR3 DNA reads TGTGCCAGTAACATTCAGGGGTATAGCAATCAGCCCCAGCATTTT. This translates into CASNIQGYSNQPQHF. The full variable domain, completed using reference TRBV19 and TRBJ1-5, is DGGITQSPKYLFRKEGQNVTLSCEQNLNHDAMYWYRQDPGQGLRLIYYSQIVNDFQKGDIAEGYSVSREKKESFPLTVTSAQKNPTAFYLCASNIQGYSNQPQHFGDGTRLSIL.

As regards this clone: Other DNA sequences in the sample encode the same CDR3. The chain couples TRBV5-1 to TRBJ1-2; 8 bases fit TRBD1. Trimming at V came to 0 bases and at J to 5 bases, leaving 6 bases not matched to a gene. CDR1 and CDR2 from the germline V gene are SGHRS and YFSETQ. The CDR3 spans 15 residues. CDR3: CASSLGGQGGYGYTF. In DNA, the CDR3 is TGCGCCAGCAGCTTGGGAGGACAGGGAGGTTATGGCTACACCTTC.

The chain combines TRBV7-6 with TRBJ2-1, with 8 bases fitting TRBD2. The CDR3 loop spans 15 amino acids. Looked up from germline, CDR1 is SGHVS and CDR2 is FNYEAQ. J gave up 7 bases and V 0 bases, and 5 bases lay outside the gene matches. CDR3: CASSLAPGGANEQFF. CDR3 nucleotides: TGTGCCAGCAGCTTAGCCCCGGGGGGGGCGAATGAGCAGTTCTTC.

The chain employs TRBV15 and TRBJ2-3, with D possibly being TRBD2 (5 bases). Germline V gene sequence: CDR1 LNHNV, CDR2 YYDKDF (reference sequence). The CDR3 runs 16 residues. V was cut by 0 bases and J by 2 bases, with 12 bases left in between. CDR3 sequence reads: CATSRDGGETTDTQYF. CDR3 coding DNA: TGTGCCACCAGCAGAGATGGAGGTGAGACCACAGATACGCAGTATTTT.